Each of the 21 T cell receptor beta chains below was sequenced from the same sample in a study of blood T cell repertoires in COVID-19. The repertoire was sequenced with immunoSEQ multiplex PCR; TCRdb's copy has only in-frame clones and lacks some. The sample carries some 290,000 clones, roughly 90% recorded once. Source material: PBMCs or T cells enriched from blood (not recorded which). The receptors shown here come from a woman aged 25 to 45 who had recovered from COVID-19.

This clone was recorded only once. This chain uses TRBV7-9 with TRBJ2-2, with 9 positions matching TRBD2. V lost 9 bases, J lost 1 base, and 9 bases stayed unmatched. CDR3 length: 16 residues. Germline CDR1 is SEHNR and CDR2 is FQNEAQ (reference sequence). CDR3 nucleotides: TGTGCCAGTAAGGAGACTAGCGGCCGGAACACCGGGGAGCTGTTTTTT. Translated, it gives CASKETSGRNTGELFF.

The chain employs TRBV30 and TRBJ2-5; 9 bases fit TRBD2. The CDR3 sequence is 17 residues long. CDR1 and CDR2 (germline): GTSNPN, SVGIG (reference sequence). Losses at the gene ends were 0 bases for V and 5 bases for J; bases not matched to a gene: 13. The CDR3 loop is CAWSVQGLRGRGETQYF. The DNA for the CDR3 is TGTGCCTGGAGTGTACAGGGCCTTCGCGGGAGGGGTGAGACCCAGTACTTC.

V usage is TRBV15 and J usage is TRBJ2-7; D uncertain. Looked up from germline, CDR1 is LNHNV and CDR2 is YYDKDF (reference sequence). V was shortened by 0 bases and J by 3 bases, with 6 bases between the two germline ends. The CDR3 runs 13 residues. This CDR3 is CATSREKLYEQYF. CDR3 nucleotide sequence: TGTGCCACCAGCAGAGAGAAGCTCTACGAGCAGTACTTC.

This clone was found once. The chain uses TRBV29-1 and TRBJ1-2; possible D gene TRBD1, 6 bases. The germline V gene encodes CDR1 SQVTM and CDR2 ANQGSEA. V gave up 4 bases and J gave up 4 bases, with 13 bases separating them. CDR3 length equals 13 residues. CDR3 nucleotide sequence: TGCAGCGTTGGCAGGGGCGATGGCTATGGCTACACCTTC. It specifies CSVGRGDGYGYTF.

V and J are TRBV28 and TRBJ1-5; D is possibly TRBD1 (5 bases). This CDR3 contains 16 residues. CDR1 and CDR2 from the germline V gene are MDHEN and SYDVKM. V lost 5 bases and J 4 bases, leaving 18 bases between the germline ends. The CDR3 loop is CASSMERQIINQPQHF. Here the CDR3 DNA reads TGTGCCAGCAGTATGGAAAGACAGATCATAAATCAGCCCCAGCATTTT.

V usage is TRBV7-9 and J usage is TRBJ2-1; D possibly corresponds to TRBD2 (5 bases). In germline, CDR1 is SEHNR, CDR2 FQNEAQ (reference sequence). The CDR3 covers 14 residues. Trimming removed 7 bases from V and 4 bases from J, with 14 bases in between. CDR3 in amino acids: CASIPATNYNEQFF. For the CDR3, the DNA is TGTGCCAGCATCCCAGCGACTAATTACAATGAGCAGTTCTTC. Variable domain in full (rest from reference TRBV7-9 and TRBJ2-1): DTGVSQNPRHKITKRGQNVTFRCDPISEHNRLYWYRQTLGQGPEFLTYFQNEAQLEKSRLLSDRFSAERPKGSFSTLEIQRTEQGDSAMYLCASIPATNYNEQFFGPGTRLTVL.

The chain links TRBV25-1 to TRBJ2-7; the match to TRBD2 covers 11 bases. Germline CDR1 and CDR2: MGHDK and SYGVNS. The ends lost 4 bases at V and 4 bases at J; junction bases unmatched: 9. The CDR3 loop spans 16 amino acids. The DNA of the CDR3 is TGTGCCAGCAGTGGAGAACTAGCGGGAGTGCAGTACGAGCAGTACTTC. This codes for CASSGELAGVQYEQYF.

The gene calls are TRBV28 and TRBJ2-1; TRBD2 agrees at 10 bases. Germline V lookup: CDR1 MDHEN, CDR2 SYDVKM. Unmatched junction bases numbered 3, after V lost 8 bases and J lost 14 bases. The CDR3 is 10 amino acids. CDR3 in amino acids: CASHGTSEFF. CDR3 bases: TGTGCCAGCCATGGGACTAGCGAGTTCTTC.

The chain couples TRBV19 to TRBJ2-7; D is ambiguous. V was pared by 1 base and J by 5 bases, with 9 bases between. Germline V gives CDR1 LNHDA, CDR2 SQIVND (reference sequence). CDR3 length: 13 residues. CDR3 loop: CASSIADIHEQYF. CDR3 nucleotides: TGTGCCAGTAGTATAGCCGACATCCACGAGCAGTACTTC.

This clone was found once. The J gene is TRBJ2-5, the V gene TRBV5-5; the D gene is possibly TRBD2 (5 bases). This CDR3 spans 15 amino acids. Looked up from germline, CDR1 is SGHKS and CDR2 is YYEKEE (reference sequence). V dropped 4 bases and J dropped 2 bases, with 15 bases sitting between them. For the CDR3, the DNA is TGTGCCAGCAGCGATATCTCGGGGAAACAAGAGACCCAGTACTTC. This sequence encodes CASSDISGKQETQYF. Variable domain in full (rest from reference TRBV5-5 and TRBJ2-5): DAGVTQSPTHLIKTRGQQVTLRCSPISGHKSVSWYQQVLGQGPQFIFQYYEKEERGRGNFPDRFSARQFPNYSSELNVNALLLGDSALYLCASSDISGKQETQYFGPGTRLLVL.

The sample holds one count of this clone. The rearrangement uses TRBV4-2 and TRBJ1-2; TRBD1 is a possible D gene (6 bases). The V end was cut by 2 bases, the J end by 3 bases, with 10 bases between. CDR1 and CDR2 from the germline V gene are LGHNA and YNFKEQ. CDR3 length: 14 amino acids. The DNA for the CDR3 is TGTGCCAGCAGCCAACGCCGACAGGACTATGGCTACACCTTC. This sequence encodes CASSQRRQDYGYTF.

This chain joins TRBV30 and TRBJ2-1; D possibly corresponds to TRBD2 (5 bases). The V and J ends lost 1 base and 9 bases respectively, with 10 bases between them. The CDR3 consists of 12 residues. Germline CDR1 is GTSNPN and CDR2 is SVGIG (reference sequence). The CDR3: CAWSGAGGEQFF. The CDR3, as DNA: TGTGCCTGGAGTGGTGCGGGTGGTGAGCAGTTCTTC. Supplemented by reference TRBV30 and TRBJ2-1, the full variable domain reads SQTIHQWPATLVQPVGSPLSLECTVEGTSNPNLYWYRQAAGRGLQLLFYSVGIGQISSEVPQNLSASRPQDRQFILSSKKLLLSDSGFYLCAWSGAGGEQFFGPGTRLTVL.

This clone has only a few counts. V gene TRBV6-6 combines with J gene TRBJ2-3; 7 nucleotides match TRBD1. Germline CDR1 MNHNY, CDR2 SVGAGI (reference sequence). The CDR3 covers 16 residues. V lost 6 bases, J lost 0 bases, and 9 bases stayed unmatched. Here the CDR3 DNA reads TGTGCCAGCAGAACAGGGGTCCGCTCTAGCACAGATACGCAGTATTTT. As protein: CASRTGVRSSTDTQYF.

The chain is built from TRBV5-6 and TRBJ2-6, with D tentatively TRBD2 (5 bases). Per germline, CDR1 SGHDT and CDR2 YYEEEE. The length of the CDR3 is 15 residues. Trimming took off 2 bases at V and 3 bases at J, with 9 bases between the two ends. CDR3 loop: CASSFLGDGANVLTF. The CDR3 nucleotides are TGTGCCAGCAGCTTCCTCGGGGATGGGGCCAACGTCCTGACTTTC.

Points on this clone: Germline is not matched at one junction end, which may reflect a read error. CDR3 coding DNA: TGTGCCAGCAGCTTAGTAGCAGGGGAATTCTCCCACGAGCAGTACTTC. Protein sequence: CASSLVAGEFSHEQYF. V is TRBV11-2 and J is TRBJ2-7, with D perhaps TRBD1 (6 bases). The CDR3 has 16 residues. Germline V lookup: CDR1 SGHAT, CDR2 FQNNGV.

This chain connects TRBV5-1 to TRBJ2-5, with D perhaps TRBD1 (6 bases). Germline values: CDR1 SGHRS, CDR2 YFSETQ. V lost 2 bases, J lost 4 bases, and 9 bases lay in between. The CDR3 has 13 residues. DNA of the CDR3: TGCGCCAGCAGCTTTACAGGGCTAGAGACCCAGTACTTC. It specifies CASSFTGLETQYF.

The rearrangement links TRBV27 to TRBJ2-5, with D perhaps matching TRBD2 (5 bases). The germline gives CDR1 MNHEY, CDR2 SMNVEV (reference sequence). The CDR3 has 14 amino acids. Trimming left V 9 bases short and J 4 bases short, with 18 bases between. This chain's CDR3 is CASTSPGMGETQYF. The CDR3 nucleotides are TGTGCCAGTACCTCCCCGGGGATGGGAGAGACCCAGTACTTC.

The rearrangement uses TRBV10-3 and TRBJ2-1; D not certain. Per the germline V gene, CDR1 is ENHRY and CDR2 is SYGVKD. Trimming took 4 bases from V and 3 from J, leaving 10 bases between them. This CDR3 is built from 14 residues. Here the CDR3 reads CAISGIRDYNEQFF. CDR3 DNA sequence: TGTGCCATCAGTGGCATTAGAGACTACAATGAGCAGTTCTTC.

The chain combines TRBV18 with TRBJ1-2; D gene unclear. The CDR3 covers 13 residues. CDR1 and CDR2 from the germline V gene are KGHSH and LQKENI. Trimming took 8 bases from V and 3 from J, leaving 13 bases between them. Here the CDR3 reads CASHDGEDYGYTF. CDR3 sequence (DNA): TGTGCCAGCCACGATGGGGAGGACTATGGCTACACCTTC.

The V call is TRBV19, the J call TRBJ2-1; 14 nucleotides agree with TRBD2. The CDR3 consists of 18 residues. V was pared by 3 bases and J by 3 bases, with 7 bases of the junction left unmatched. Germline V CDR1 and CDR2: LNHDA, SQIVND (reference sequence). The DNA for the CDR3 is TGTGCCAGTAGTATGGGACTAGCGGGAGCCAGTCTCTACAATGAGCAGTTCTTC. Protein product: CASSMGLAGASLYNEQFF.

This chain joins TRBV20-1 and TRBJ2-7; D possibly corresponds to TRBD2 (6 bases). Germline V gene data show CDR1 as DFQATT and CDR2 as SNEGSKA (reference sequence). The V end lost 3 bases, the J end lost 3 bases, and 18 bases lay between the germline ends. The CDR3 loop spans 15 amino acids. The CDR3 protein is CSASGPFGSFYEQYF. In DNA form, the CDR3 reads TGCAGTGCTAGTGGCCCTTTCGGGAGTTTCTACGAGCAGTACTTC.